The 7 T cell receptor beta chains in this list originate from one sample, sequenced in a study of tissue T cells after allogeneic stem cell transplantation. Profiling relied on immunoSEQ multiplex PCR, and the TCRdb table lists in-frame clones only, not all of them. The sample has about 48,000 clones; approximately 73% are singletons. Sequenced sample: sorted cells pooled from one or two spleens. The receptors come from a pool of C57BL/6 mice in good health.

This clone was found once. The gene symbols are mouse symbols. The CDR3 extends 1 residue past the end of the read, so its final part is completed from the germline J gene. The J gene is TRBJ2-2, the V gene TRBV21; D gene unclear. TRBV21 is given ORF status, its function remaining uncertain. V was trimmed by 0 bases and J by 0 bases, leaving 8 bases between them. The CDR3 has 16 residues. Incomplete CDR3 DNA: TGTGCTAGCAGTCAATCGGGCATAGCAAACACCGGGCAGCTCTAC. Translation gives CASSQSGIANTGQLY. The whole CDR3 region reads CASSQSGIANTGQLYF.

On this clone: The germline and genes are mouse ones. CDR3 DNA, as far as it was read: TGTGCCAGCAGCCCGGGACTGGGGGGCCCTCAAAACACCTTGTAC. Translation: CASSPGLGGPQNTLY. The entire CDR3 protein reads CASSPGLGGPQNTLYF. The chain is built from TRBV4 and TRBJ2-4, with 12 bases aligning to TRBD2. The read ends 1 residue shy of where the CDR3 ends; the end is completed using the germline J gene. The CDR3 length is 16 residues. Looked up from germline, CDR1 is LGHDT and CDR2 is YNNKQL (reference sequence). J lost 2 bases, V lost 5 bases, and 5 bases had no gene match.

As concerns this clone: The gene names here belong to mouse. The read is 1 residue too short to cover the CDR3 end, so that end is filled in from the germline J gene. The rearrangement joins TRBV13-3 to TRBJ2-7; 8 bases map to TRBD2. From germline, CDR1 is NNHDY and CDR2 SYVADS. V trimming: 0 bases; J trimming: 7 bases; junction bases outside the gene matches: 9. The CDR3 totals 15 residues. The CDR3 DNA, read in part, is TGTGCCAGCAGTGATGAGGGGGGGCGCGACGGAGAACAGTAC. Protein sequence: CASSDEGGRDGEQY. The whole CDR3 sequence is CASSDEGGRDGEQYF.

Only a few counts were recorded for this clone. The listed genes are named as in mouse. The CDR3 goes on 1 residue after the read ends, and that part is filled in from the germline J gene. This chain uses TRBV3 with TRBJ2-7; D is tentatively TRBD1 or TRBD2 (6 bases each). CDR1 and CDR2 from the germline V gene are SNHLY and FYNGKV (reference sequence). Between the trimmed V and J ends, which lost 2 bases and 7 bases, there was a span of 9 bases. CDR3 length: 12 amino acids. The part of the CDR3 DNA that was read is TGTGCCAGCAGCTTAATGGGGGCGGAACAGTAC. Protein: CASSLMGAEQY. The whole CDR3 sequence is CASSLMGAEQYF.

A remark on this clone: Gene names follow the mouse nomenclature. The sequenced fragment ends 1 residue before the CDR3 boundary, so the rest is inferred from the germline J gene. Within the sample, other DNA sequences also encode this same CDR3. The chain couples TRBV13-1 to TRBJ2-2; 9 bases match TRBD2. The CDR3 length is 15 residues. Germline CDR1 NSHNY, CDR2 SYGAGN. With V trimmed by 5 bases and J by 0 bases, 2 bases remained unmatched. The CDR3 loop reads CASSRLGANTGQLYF. The CDR3 DNA, read in part, is TGTGCCAGCAGCCGACTGGGGGCAAACACCGGGCAGCTCTAC.

About this clone: Here the gene names and germline are mouse. Read data end 1 residue before the CDR3 end; the end is taken from the germline J gene. The J gene is TRBJ2-7, the V gene TRBV13-3; 10 bases map to TRBD2. V shed 6 bases and J 0 bases; nucleotides not matched to a gene: 6. This CDR3 region has 15 residues. Looked up from germline, CDR1 is NNHDY and CDR2 is SYVADS. CDR3 DNA, as far as it was read: TGTGCCAGCACCAAGGACTGGGGGAGCTCCTATGAACAGTAC. This encodes CASTKDWGSSYEQY. The entire CDR3 sequence reads CASTKDWGSSYEQYF.

This clone has a handful of counts. Gene and germline names: mouse. Read coverage stops 1 residue before the CDR3 terminus; the germline J gene supplies the remainder. This sequence joins TRBV13-2 and TRBJ2-7; a possible D gene is TRBD1 (5 bases). The CDR3 contains 14 residues. With 1 base removed from V and 0 bases from J, the gap between germline ends came to 8 bases. In germline, CDR1 is NNHNN, CDR2 SYGAGS (reference sequence). CDR3: CASGDRGDSYEQYF. The CDR3 bases that were read are TGTGCCAGCGGTGATAGAGGGGACTCCTATGAACAGTAC.